The 15 T cell receptor beta chains listed next were all sequenced from one sample in a study of early T cells in non-severe SARS-CoV-2 infection. Using its own MiXCR run on the 5' RACE reads, TCRdb lists one record per CDR3 protein. The data contain roughly 81,000 distinct CDR3 sequences, approximately 6% of them seen just once; the ten biggest clones take up under 10%. What was sequenced was whole blood. These TCRs come from an adult who was a healthcare worker with PCR-confirmed SARS-CoV-2 infection or an uninfected control (not recorded which).

This chain links TRBV20-1 with TRBJ1-1; 7 positions agree with TRBD1. V lost 0 bases, J lost 5 bases, and 3 bases stayed unmatched. The length of the CDR3 is 13 residues. Germline V CDR1 and CDR2: DFQATT, SNEGSKA (reference sequence). The CDR3 sequence: CSARDRGLTEAFF. Written as DNA, the CDR3 is TGCAGTGCTAGAGACAGGGGGTTAACTGAAGCTTTCTTT.

This clonotype has only a few counts. This chain joins TRBV20-1 and TRBJ2-2; D gene unclear. Looked up from germline, CDR1 is DFQATT and CDR2 is SNEGSKA (reference sequence). Trimming took 3 bases from V and 2 from J, leaving 13 bases between them. The length of the CDR3 is 15 residues. The CDR3 reads CSASGRPANTGELFF. CDR3 nucleotides: TGCAGTGCTAGTGGACGCCCAGCAAACACCGGGGAGCTGTTTTTT.

The CDR3 sequence: CASSLWGREQYF. CDR3 coding DNA: TGTGCCAGCAGTTTGTGGGGGCGTGAGCAGTACTTC. The chain couples TRBV12-3 or TRBV12-4 to TRBJ2-7; possible D gene TRBD1, 6 bases. Trimming stripped 3 bases from V and 7 bases from J, with 10 bases between. The CDR3 loop spans 12 amino acids.

At least ten counts were recorded for this clonotype. The chain uses TRBV6-1 and TRBJ2-7; perhaps TRBD2 as D (6 bases). V lost 4 bases to trimming and J lost 4 bases, with 17 bases between them. The CDR3 runs 15 residues. Germline V lookup: CDR1 MNHNS, CDR2 SASEGT. CDR3: CASSGLAKKGYEQYF. The CDR3 DNA reads TGTGCCAGCAGTGGGCTAGCGAAAAAGGGGTACGAGCAGTACTTC.

In its sample, this clonotype was seen a few times. The rearrangement joins TRBV14 to TRBJ1-2, with D unclear. The CDR3 contains 13 residues. Trimming pared 0 bases from V and 8 bases from J, leaving 10 bases between. Germline CDR1 SGHDN, CDR2 FVKESK. DNA for the CDR3: TGTGCCAGCAGCCAAGATCTAGAGGGAGGCTACACCTTC. Translating it yields CASSQDLEGGYTF. The full variable domain, its missing parts supplied by reference TRBV14 and TRBJ1-2, is EAGVTQFPSHSVIEKGQTVTLRCDPISGHDNLYWYRRVMGKEIKFLLHFVKESKQDESGMPNNRFLAERTGGTYSTLKVQPAELEDSGVYFCASSQDLEGGYTFGSGTRLTVV.

This clonotype has a count of ten or more. The gene calls are TRBV27 and TRBJ2-4; 9 bases are a match to TRBD1. The CDR3 totals 15 residues. Germline CDR1 MNHEY, CDR2 SMNVEV (reference sequence). The V segment lost 3 bases and the J segment 8 bases; nucleotides outside the gene matches: 8. The CDR3 reads CASSFETGGRYIQYF. DNA for the CDR3: TGTGCCAGCAGTTTTGAGACAGGGGGGAGGTACATTCAGTACTTC.

The sample holds a few counts of this clonotype. J is TRBJ1-5 and V is TRBV5-1; D ambiguous. Trimming left V 0 bases short and J 2 bases short, with 9 bases between. Germline-derived CDR1 and CDR2 are SGHRS and YFSETQ. This CDR3 is 15 amino acids long. CDR3: CASSLGYLGNQPQHF. The DNA for the CDR3 is TGCGCCAGCAGCTTGGGGTACTTAGGCAATCAGCCCCAGCATTTT. The full variable domain, rest sourced from reference TRBV5-1 and TRBJ1-5, is KAGVTQTPRYLIKTRGQQVTLSCSPISGHRSVSWYQQTPGQGLQFLFEYFSETQRNKGNFPGRFSGRQFSNSRSEMNVSTLELGDSALYLCASSLGYLGNQPQHFGDGTRLSIL.

CDR3 in DNA: TGTGCCAGCAGCTTAGAAGGGAACACCGGGGAGCTGTTTTTT. Translated, it gives CASSLEGNTGELFF. The chain recombines TRBV7-2 with TRBJ2-2, with D hard to call. Germline V gene sequence: CDR1 SGHTA, CDR2 FQGNSA. CDR3 size: 14 residues. Trimming removed 1 base at V and 1 base at J, with 4 bases between.

The chain links TRBV12-3 or TRBV12-4 to TRBJ1-4; unclear D gene. Trimming removed 6 bases at V and 4 bases at J, with 6 bases between. The CDR3 consists of 12 residues. The CDR3 protein is CASRGINEKLFF. In DNA form, the CDR3 reads TGTGCCAGCAGGGGGATTAATGAAAAACTGTTTTTT.

This clonotype has a handful of counts. V usage is TRBV19 and J usage is TRBJ2-1, with 12 bases lining up with TRBD2. Germline CDR1 is LNHDA and CDR2 is SQIVND (reference sequence). The V gene end was trimmed by 4 bases and the J gene end by 0 bases; junction bases not matched to a gene: 10. This CDR3 has 19 residues. The CDR3, as DNA: TGTGCCAGTAGTAAAGCAGCAAAGACTAGCGGGAGCTCCTACAATGAGCAGTTCTTC. It specifies CASSKAAKTSGSSYNEQFF.

This clonotype was picked up many times. This rearrangement joins TRBV7-9 to TRBJ1-1; the D is unclear. The V end lost 0 bases, the J end lost 5 bases, and 10 bases lay between the germline ends. CDR3 size: 14 residues. Germline values: CDR1 SEHNR, CDR2 FQNEAQ (reference sequence). CDR3: CASSLAQIGTEAFF. DNA of the CDR3: TGTGCCAGCAGCTTAGCGCAGATTGGGACTGAAGCTTTCTTT.

The chain carries TRBV28 and TRBJ2-7; no clear D gene. Germline values: CDR1 MDHEN, CDR2 SYDVKM. This CDR3 comprises 12 residues. The V gene lost 6 bases and the J gene lost 5 bases, with 11 bases spanning the gap. The CDR3 DNA reads as TGTGCCAGCAGCCCGCTTCTCGACGAGCAGTACTTC. This codes for CASSPLLDEQYF.

This clonotype was seen ten or more times. This rearrangement joins TRBV30 to TRBJ1-5, with TRBD1 matching 10 bases. This CDR3 is built from 15 residues. Germline lookup yields CDR1 GTSNPN and CDR2 SVGIG (reference sequence). V gave up 5 bases and J gave up 5 bases; unmatched junction bases: 9. Written as DNA, the CDR3 is TGTGCCTGGCGACCTAGGGACAGGGGAGATCAGCCCCAGCATTTT. Its protein is CAWRPRDRGDQPQHF.

At least ten counts were recorded for this clonotype. CDR3 amino acids: CASRPQGVRTGELFF. The CDR3 DNA is TGTGCCAGCAGACCACAGGGGGTTCGGACCGGGGAGCTGTTTTTT. The chain carries TRBV7-9 and TRBJ2-2; 8 nucleotides align to TRBD1. The V gene end was trimmed by 6 bases and the J gene end by 5 bases; junction bases not matched to a gene: 8. Germline CDR1 reads SEHNR; CDR2 reads FQNEAQ (reference sequence). The CDR3 length is 15 residues.

This clonotype has more than one count but fewer than ten. The genes are TRBV7-2 and TRBJ2-7; D gene uncertain. The length of the CDR3 is 15 residues. The ends were cut back, 5 bases at V and 6 bases at J, with 20 bases in the middle. Germline V lookup: CDR1 SGHTA, CDR2 FQGNSA. CDR3 amino acids: CASSDRPPRDPEQYF. The DNA for the CDR3 is TGTGCCAGCAGCGACCGACCGCCACGAGACCCCGAGCAGTACTTC.